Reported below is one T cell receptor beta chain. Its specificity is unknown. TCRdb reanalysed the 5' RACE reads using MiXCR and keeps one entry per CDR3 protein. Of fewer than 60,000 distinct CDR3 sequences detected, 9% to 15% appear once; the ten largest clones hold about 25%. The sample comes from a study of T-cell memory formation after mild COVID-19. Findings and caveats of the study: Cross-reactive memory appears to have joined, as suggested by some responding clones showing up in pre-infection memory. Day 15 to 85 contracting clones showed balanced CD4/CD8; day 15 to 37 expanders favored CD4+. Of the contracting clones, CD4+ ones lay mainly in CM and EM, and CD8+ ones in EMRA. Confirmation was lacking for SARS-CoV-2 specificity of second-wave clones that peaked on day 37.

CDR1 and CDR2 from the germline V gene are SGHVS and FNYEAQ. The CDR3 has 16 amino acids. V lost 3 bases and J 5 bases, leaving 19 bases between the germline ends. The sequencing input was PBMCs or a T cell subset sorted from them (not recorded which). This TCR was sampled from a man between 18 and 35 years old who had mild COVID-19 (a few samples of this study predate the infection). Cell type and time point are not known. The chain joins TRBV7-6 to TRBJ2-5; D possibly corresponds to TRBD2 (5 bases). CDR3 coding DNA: TGTGCCAGCAGCTTTGTCCGGGCTAGCAATATGGAGACCCAGTACTTC. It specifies CASSFVRASNMETQYF.